Below are 7 T cell receptor beta chains sequenced from a single sample in a study of PD-1 blockade in classical Hodgkin lymphoma. Here immunoSEQ multiplex PCR was the method, and the copy in TCRdb shows in-frame clones only, minus some. The sample includes about 42,000 clones, 60% to 75% of them seen just once. Patients all relapsed after autologous stem cell transplantation, and there was variation in brentuximab vedotin exposure. Sequenced material: peripheral blood mononuclear cells (PBMCs), taken at baseline. These receptors originate from a human donor with classical Hodgkin lymphoma.

V gene TRBV19 combines with J gene TRBJ2-3, with D possibly TRBD1 on 6 matching bases. Germline V gene sequence: CDR1 LNHDA, CDR2 SQIVND (reference sequence). CDR3 length: 18 amino acids. V was trimmed by 7 bases and J by 1 base, leaving 24 bases between them. CDR3 region: CASKRPGQEFSGTDTQYF. The CDR3, as DNA: TGTGCCAGTAAACGCCCGGGACAAGAATTTTCCGGCACAGATACGCAGTATTTT.

The chain employs TRBV11-2 and TRBJ1-3; the D is unclear. Deletions cut 5 bases from V and 0 bases from J, with 23 bases between. CDR3 size: 19 residues. From germline, CDR1 is SGHAT and CDR2 FQNNGV. The CDR3 here is CASSPNRAFSLHSGNTIYF. The CDR3 bases are TGTGCCAGCAGCCCGAACCGAGCCTTCTCCCTGCACTCTGGAAACACCATATATTTT. Full variable domain (missing parts from reference TRBV11-2 and TRBJ1-3): EAGVAQSPRYKIIEKRQSVAFWCNPISGHATLYWYQQILGQGPKLLIQFQNNGVVDDSQLPKDRFSAERLKGVDSTLKIQPAKLEDSAVYLCASSPNRAFSLHSGNTIYFGEGSWLTVV.

This clone has a handful of counts. The rearrangement uses TRBV4-3 and TRBJ1-4; D is unresolved. V lost 0 bases and J lost 14, with 19 bases in between. Germline loops: CDR1 LGHNA, CDR2 YSLEER. The CDR3 has 15 residues. The CDR3 reads CASSQERWQPGWLFF. The CDR3 bases are TGCGCCAGCAGCCAAGAAAGGTGGCAGCCCGGATGGCTGTTTTTT.

The CDR3 here is CASSDTSGRSQNNEQFF. In nucleotides, the CDR3 is TGTGCCAGCAGTGATACTAGCGGGAGGTCCCAAAACAATGAGCAGTTCTTC. The gene calls are TRBV25-1 and TRBJ2-1; 12 nucleotides line up with TRBD2. The CDR3 length is 17 residues. The germline CDR1 and CDR2 sequences are MGHDK and SYGVNS. The ends lost 3 bases at V and 5 bases at J; junction bases unmatched: 8.

J is TRBJ2-7 and V is TRBV27, with D perhaps TRBD1 or TRBD2 (5 bases each). V lost 6 bases and J 6 bases, leaving 15 bases between the germline ends. Germline V gene data show CDR1 as MNHEY and CDR2 as SMNVEV (reference sequence). This CDR3 has 13 amino acids. CDR3 loop: CASRGTVGGEQYF. The CDR3 DNA reads TGTGCCAGCAGGGGGACCGTAGGAGGCGAGCAGTACTTC.

This chain uses TRBV6-5 with TRBJ1-2, with D hard to call. The CDR3 spans 12 residues. Looked up from germline, CDR1 is MNHEY and CDR2 is SVGAGI. V was trimmed by 4 bases and J by 8 bases, leaving 11 bases between them. In nucleotides, the CDR3 is TGTGCCAGCAGTTTCGGCCTGGGGGGCTACACCTTC. It yields the protein CASSFGLGGYTF.

The J gene is TRBJ1-2, the V gene TRBV29-1; 8 nucleotides match TRBD1. Germline CDR1 is SQVTM and CDR2 is ANQGSEA. Losses at the gene ends were 7 bases for V and 5 bases for J; bases not matched to a gene: 6. This CDR3 has 12 residues. The CDR3 coding sequence is TGCAGCGCAGGGGGCAGGGGGTATGGCTACACCTTC. Translation: CSAGGRGYGYTF.